A single sample gave rise to the 20 T cell receptor beta chains below, sequenced in a study of CD8 T cells in Susac syndrome. Random hexamers primed reverse transcription of roughly 0.5 to 1 ug RNA. TCRdb recomputed calls from the immunoSEQ multiplex PCR reads with MiXCR, one row per CDR3 protein. The sample carries some 150,000 distinct CDR3 sequences, approximately 93% recorded once. What was sequenced was CD4+ T cells from PBMCs. The receptors shown here come from a human donor in good health.

The chain joins TRBV7-8 to TRBJ2-5; maybe TRBD1 (6 bases). Trimming took 1 base from V and 4 from J, leaving 22 bases between them. This CDR3 is built from 18 residues. Germline V gene data show CDR1 as SGHVS and CDR2 as FQNEAQ. CDR3 DNA: TGTGCCAGCAGCTTAGTCGGGGTCCGGGACCCAGGGGCAGAGACCCAGTACTTC. Protein product: CASSLVGVRDPGAETQYF.

This chain links TRBV3-1 with TRBJ2-1; TRBD1 is a possible D gene (6 bases). The CDR3 contains 13 residues. The V gene lost 1 base and the J gene lost 9 bases, with 10 bases spanning the gap. CDR1 LGHDT and CDR2 YNNKEL come from the germline V gene (reference sequence). The CDR3 DNA reads as TGTGCCAGCAGCCAAGTCAGGGGCGGTGAGCAGTTCTTC. Protein product: CASSQVRGGEQFF.

CDR3 sequence: CASSELYSNQPQHF. For the CDR3, the DNA is TGTGCCAGCAGTGAGCTATATAGCAATCAGCCCCAGCATTTT. This sequence joins TRBV6-1 and TRBJ1-5; D is unclear. V was cut by 3 bases and J by 0 bases, with 6 bases left in between. The germline V gene encodes CDR1 MNHNS and CDR2 SASEGT. The CDR3 contains 14 residues.

The CDR3 loop reads CAWSVWDGYTF. CDR3 nucleotides: TGTGCCTGGAGTGTGTGGGATGGCTACACCTTC. V usage is TRBV30 and J usage is TRBJ1-2; D gene uncertain. Trimming stripped 0 bases from V and 6 bases from J, with 5 bases between. Germline V gives CDR1 GTSNPN, CDR2 SVGIG (reference sequence). The CDR3 is made up of 11 amino acids.

The chain has TRBV24-1 and TRBJ2-2, with 9 bases identical to TRBD1. The CDR3 runs 16 residues. The V gene end was trimmed by 3 bases and the J gene end by 1 base; junction bases not matched to a gene: 2. Germline CDR1 and CDR2: KGHDR and SFDVKD. CDR3 residues: CATSDQGQGNTGELFF. DNA for the CDR3: TGTGCCACCAGTGATCAGGGACAGGGGAACACCGGGGAGCTGTTTTTT.

V gene TRBV5-6 combines with J gene TRBJ2-3; TRBD2 aligns across 11 bases. V lost 2 bases to trimming and J lost 4 bases; unmatched junction nucleotides: 3. Germline V lookup: CDR1 SGHDT, CDR2 YYEEEE. CDR3 length: 15 amino acids. CDR3 loop: CASSFSSGRSDTQYF. For the CDR3, the DNA is TGTGCCAGCAGCTTCTCTAGCGGGAGGTCAGATACGCAGTATTTT.

The DNA of the CDR3 is TGTGCCTCCCGACTAGCGGGAGTGGAGACCCAGTACTTC. Its protein product is CASRLAGVETQYF. This chain links TRBV15 with TRBJ2-5; 12 bases are a match to TRBD2. The V gene's germline CDR1 is LNHNV and CDR2 YYDKDF (reference sequence). V dropped 11 bases and J dropped 5; count of bases not matched to a gene: 6. The CDR3 length is 13 residues.

The chain couples TRBV5-4 to TRBJ2-3, with TRBD2 matching over 9 bases. V was clipped by 1 base and J by 6 bases; unmatched bases: 6. The CDR3 spans 15 residues. CDR1 SGHNT and CDR2 YYREEE come from the germline V gene (reference sequence). The CDR3 DNA reads as TGTGCCAGCAGCTTGATCGGGCGGGAGGGGGATACGCAGTATTTT. Its translation: CASSLIGREGDTQYF.

This chain uses TRBV20-1 with TRBJ2-7; 8 bases fit TRBD2. CDR1 is DFQATT, CDR2 SNEGSKA, per germline (reference sequence). This CDR3 is 15 amino acids long. Losses at the gene ends were 0 bases for V and 0 bases for J; bases not matched to a gene: 4. Written as DNA, the CDR3 is TGCAGTGCTAGAGATTATAGCGGGAACTCCTACGAGCAGTACTTC. Its translation is CSARDYSGNSYEQYF.

The rearrangement links TRBV7-8 to TRBJ2-5, with a weak D call TRBD2 (6 bases). CDR3 length: 15 residues. Germline V CDR1 and CDR2: SGHVS, FQNEAQ. Trimming left V 5 bases short and J 5 bases short, with 18 bases between. CDR3 DNA sequence: TGTGCCAGCAGCGCCTACGGGGCTGGGGGGGAGACCCAGTACTTC. Translating gives CASSAYGAGGETQYF. The full variable domain, its missing parts supplied by reference TRBV7-8 and TRBJ2-5, is GAGVSQSPRYKVAKRGQDVALRCDPISGHVSLFWYQQALGQGPEFLTYFQNEAQLDKSGLPSDRFFAERPEGSVSTLKIQRTQQEDSAVYLCASSAYGAGGETQYFGPGTRLLVL.

This chain joins TRBV9 and TRBJ2-1, with unresolved D. The germline V gene encodes CDR1 SGDLS and CDR2 YYNGEE. The CDR3 contains 15 residues. V shed 2 bases and J shed 0 bases, with 9 bases lying between them. The CDR3 loop reads CASSVSPSSYNEQFF. The CDR3, as DNA: TGTGCCAGCAGCGTTTCCCCGAGCTCCTACAATGAGCAGTTCTTC.

The rearrangement uses TRBV6-5 and TRBJ1-1, with D possibly matching TRBD1 (5 bases). CDR3 length: 14 residues. Germline V lookup: CDR1 MNHEY, CDR2 SVGAGI. Trimming shortened V by 6 bases and J by 1 base, and 12 bases separated the two germline ends. CDR3 residues: CASRRGTWNTEAFF. Written as DNA, the CDR3 is TGTGCCAGCAGGAGGGGAACATGGAACACTGAAGCTTTCTTT.

V is TRBV4-1 and J is TRBJ2-1; possibly TRBD1 for D (6 bases). The CDR3 covers 14 residues. CDR1 MGHRA and CDR2 YSYEKL come from the germline V gene. Trimming took 6 bases from V and 8 from J, leaving 17 bases between them. The CDR3 here is CASRSLQGRDEQFF. CDR3 sequence (DNA): TGCGCCAGCAGGTCTCTACAGGGAAGGGATGAGCAGTTCTTC.

The gene calls are TRBV6-6 and TRBJ1-5; 9 bases align to TRBD1. The V segment lost 5 bases and the J segment 8 bases; nucleotides outside the gene matches: 7. This CDR3 has 14 residues. Germline CDR1 and CDR2: MNHNY and SVGAGI (reference sequence). The CDR3 DNA is TGTGCCAGCAGTAGGGGACAGGGCATTGAGCCCCAGCATTTT. Its protein is CASSRGQGIEPQHF.

The chain is built from TRBV27 and TRBJ1-1; 7 positions match TRBD1. Germline assignment: CDR1 MNHEY and CDR2 SMNVEV (reference sequence). The CDR3 is made up of 15 amino acids. V gave up 6 bases and J gave up 5 bases; unmatched junction bases: 12. CDR3 coding DNA: TGTGCCAGCAGCCCAAGGAGGGGGCCGGGGACTGAAGCTTTCTTT. As protein: CASSPRRGPGTEAFF.

V usage is TRBV6-4 and J usage is TRBJ2-1, with a tentative D call TRBD2 (5 bases). V lost 1 base to trimming and J lost 6 bases, with 13 bases between them. Germline V gene lookup returns CDR1 MRHNA and CDR2 SNTAGT. This CDR3 is built from 15 residues. The CDR3 sequence: CASSDFSGSLNEQFF. The CDR3 DNA sequence: TGTGCCAGCAGTGACTTCAGCGGTTCCCTCAATGAGCAGTTCTTC.

The chain links TRBV5-1 to TRBJ2-6, with D possibly called TRBD1 or TRBD2 (5 bases each). In germline, CDR1 is SGHRS, CDR2 YFSETQ. This CDR3 contains 15 residues. With 6 bases removed from V and 3 bases from J, the gap between germline ends came to 13 bases. Here the CDR3 DNA reads TGCGCCAGCAACCCAGGGAGCGGTGGGGCCAACGTCCTGACTTTC. Its protein product is CASNPGSGGANVLTF.

The chain is built from TRBV4-1 and TRBJ2-7, with D possibly being TRBD2 (7 bases). The V end lost 6 bases, the J end lost 7 bases, and 25 bases lay between the germline ends. Germline V gene lookup returns CDR1 MGHRA and CDR2 YSYEKL. The CDR3 has 16 residues. CDR3: CASSPLLAVRRGEQYF. The CDR3 nucleotides are TGCGCCAGCAGTCCGTTGCTAGCGGTCAGAAGGGGGGAGCAGTACTTC.

The chain carries TRBV7-3 and TRBJ2-2, with TRBD2 identical over 15 bases. After removal of 5 bases from V and 7 bases from J, the junction contained 14 bases not matched to a gene. Germline values: CDR1 SGHTA, CDR2 FQGTGA. This CDR3 region has 19 residues. CDR3 sequence: CASSPRGLAGGPSGGELFF. The CDR3, as DNA: TGTGCCAGCAGCCCAAGAGGACTAGCGGGAGGGCCGTCGGGCGGGGAGCTGTTTTTT.

The chain recombines TRBV3-1 with TRBJ2-7; 12 bases fit TRBD1. J lost 5 bases, V lost 0 bases, and 5 bases had no gene match. CDR1 is LGHDT and CDR2 is YNNKEL in the germline V gene (reference sequence). This CDR3 region has 16 residues. This chain's CDR3 is CASSQDLGTGGHEQYF. CDR3 nucleotide sequence: TGTGCCAGCAGCCAAGATCTAGGGACAGGGGGCCACGAGCAGTACTTC.